The 20 T cell receptor beta chains in this list originate from one sample, sequenced in a study of cytomegalovirus exposure and HLA in healthy donors. Both 60 Vbeta primers and 13 Jbeta primers went into the PCR. Repertoires were generated with immunoSEQ multiplex PCR, while TCRdb's copy carries only in-frame clones and drops some. This table has 40,000 or so clones, 70% to 75% appearing once. Sequencing used PBMCs. These TCRs come from a man younger than 45 in good health and CMV-seronegative.

J is TRBJ2-7 and V is TRBV5-1; 7 bases map to TRBD1. The CDR3 is 15 amino acids. Losses at the gene ends were 7 bases for V and 0 bases for J; bases not matched to a gene: 10. CDR1 is SGHRS and CDR2 is YFSETQ in the germline V gene. CDR3: CASQPGQTSSYEQYF. The CDR3 nucleotides read TGCGCCAGCCAACCGGGACAGACAAGCTCCTACGAGCAGTACTTC. The variable domain in full, completed from reference TRBV5-1 and TRBJ2-7, reads KAGVTQTPRYLIKTRGQQVTLSCSPISGHRSVSWYQQTPGQGLQFLFEYFSETQRNKGNFPGRFSGRQFSNSRSEMNVSTLELGDSALYLCASQPGQTSSYEQYFGPGTRLTVT.

The chain employs TRBV4-1 and TRBJ1-2; no firm D call. V was trimmed by 0 bases and J by 2 bases, leaving 7 bases between them. Germline CDR1 reads MGHRA; CDR2 reads YSYEKL. There are 14 residues in the CDR3. This CDR3 is CASSQDANNYGYTF. CDR3 in DNA: TGCGCCAGCAGCCAAGATGCGAACAACTATGGCTACACCTTC.

As regards this clone: At one end the junction does not follow the germline gene, possibly because of a read error. The gene calls are TRBV7-9 and TRBJ2-7; 7 bases map to TRBD2. CDR3 length equals 12 residues. Germline lookup yields CDR1 SEHNR and CDR2 FQNEAQ (reference sequence). The chain's CDR3 is CSSGPGGYEQYF. CDR3 in DNA: TGTTCCAGCGGCCCGGGGGGCTACGAGCAGTACTTC.

This clone is medium-sized (0.01 to 0.1%) in the sample. The rearrangement links TRBV27 to TRBJ2-7; D might be TRBD1 (6 bases). The V gene lost 5 bases and the J gene lost 3 bases, with 17 bases spanning the gap. Germline-derived CDR1 and CDR2 are MNHEY and SMNVEV (reference sequence). CDR3 length equals 15 residues. The CDR3 DNA reads TGTGCCAGCAGTCCGGCCGGGACAAAAATCTACGAGCAGTACTTC. This translates into CASSPAGTKIYEQYF.

The rearrangement uses TRBV18 and TRBJ2-2; the D call may be TRBD1 or TRBD2 (11 bases each). Germline V CDR1 and CDR2: KGHSH, LQKENI. V lost 2 bases and J 11 bases, leaving 27 bases between the germline ends. This CDR3 region has 18 residues. The CDR3 loop is CASSPTDRGLLAGVELFF. Here the CDR3 DNA reads TGTGCCAGCTCACCAACGGACAGGGGGCTACTAGCGGGGGTCGAGCTGTTTTTT.

This clone was counted only a few times. This chain joins TRBV6-5 and TRBJ1-5; D possibly corresponds to TRBD1 (6 bases). Per the germline V gene, CDR1 is MNHEY and CDR2 is SVGAGI. The ends were cut back, 0 bases at V and 4 bases at J, with 7 bases in the middle. The CDR3 has 14 residues. CDR3 nucleotides: TGTGCCAGCAGTTACTCAGGACAGAATCAGCCCCAGCATTTT. As protein: CASSYSGQNQPQHF.

The chain joins TRBV11-2 to TRBJ2-1; 7 bases match TRBD1. This CDR3 is 15 amino acids long. Germline lookup yields CDR1 SGHAT and CDR2 FQNNGV. Trimming at V came to 4 bases and at J to 2 bases, leaving 5 bases not matched to a gene. CDR3 sequence (DNA): TGTGCCAGCAGCTCGAACAGGGGAACCTACAATGAGCAGTTCTTC. It codes for CASSSNRGTYNEQFF.

This chain links TRBV7-2 with TRBJ2-7; TRBD2 matches 11 bases. V shed 5 bases and J 4 bases; nucleotides not matched to a gene: 7. CDR3 length: 15 amino acids. Germline loops: CDR1 SGHTA, CDR2 FQGNSA. DNA for the CDR3: TGTGCCAGCAGCCGAGACACTAGCGGGGGTTACGAGCAGTACTTC. It yields the protein CASSRDTSGGYEQYF.

The V call is TRBV29-1, the J call TRBJ2-2; 7 bases fit TRBD1. V dropped 0 bases and J dropped 5; count of bases not matched to a gene: 9. From germline, CDR1 is SQVTM and CDR2 ANQGSEA. CDR3 length: 16 amino acids. The CDR3 DNA reads as TGCAGCGTTGAAGATCCCCAGCTGACAGGGACCGGGGAGCTGTTTTTT. Translated: CSVEDPQLTGTGELFF.

This chain connects TRBV5-4 to TRBJ2-7; perhaps TRBD2 as D (6 bases). Trimming removed 3 bases from V and 0 bases from J, with 13 bases in between. The germline V gene encodes CDR1 SGHNT and CDR2 YYREEE (reference sequence). This CDR3 spans 15 amino acids. The chain's CDR3 is CASSSGLGSSYEQYF. The CDR3 DNA reads as TGTGCCAGCAGCTCGGGACTGGGGAGCTCCTACGAGCAGTACTTC. The whole variable domain, remainder taken from reference TRBV5-4 and TRBJ2-7, is ETGVTQSPTHLIKTRGQQVTLRCSSQSGHNTVSWYQQALGQGPQFIFQYYREEENGRGNFPPRFSGLQFPNYSSELNVNALELDDSALYLCASSSGLGSSYEQYFGPGTRLTVT.

The chain has TRBV19 and TRBJ2-3; tentative D call: TRBD2 (6 bases). CDR3 length: 15 residues. CDR1 and CDR2 (germline): LNHDA, SQIVND (reference sequence). V was shortened by 4 bases and J by 2 bases, with 13 bases between the two germline ends. Here the CDR3 DNA reads TGTGCCAGTAGTAACCGGGACTCAATCACAGATACGCAGTATTTT. Residues: CASSNRDSITDTQYF.

This chain uses TRBV7-9 with TRBJ1-2; maybe TRBD1 (5 bases). Germline V lookup: CDR1 SEHNR, CDR2 FQNEAQ (reference sequence). The V and J ends lost 0 bases and 10 bases respectively, with 12 bases between them. This CDR3 has 13 amino acids. The CDR3 coding sequence is TGTGCCAGCAGCTTAGCCCAGGGCCATTTCTACACCTTC. This codes for CASSLAQGHFYTF.

J is TRBJ2-2 and V is TRBV25-1; 8 nucleotides agree with TRBD2. Germline V CDR1 and CDR2: MGHDK, SYGVNS. The CDR3 has 16 amino acids. The trim removed 6 bases at V and 3 bases at J, leaving 9 bases unmatched. CDR3 in amino acids: CASSRGAGVDTGELFF. In nucleotides, the CDR3 is TGTGCCAGCAGCCGAGGAGCGGGAGTCGACACCGGGGAGCTGTTTTTT.

The V and J genes are TRBV15 and TRBJ2-5; maybe TRBD1 (6 bases). V was trimmed by 3 bases and J by 4 bases, leaving 18 bases between them. Germline loops: CDR1 LNHNV, CDR2 YYDKDF (reference sequence). The CDR3 has 16 amino acids. The CDR3 reads CATSSRQEILRETQYF. CDR3 DNA sequence: TGTGCCACCAGCAGCAGACAGGAGATCCTCCGAGAGACCCAGTACTTC.

This clone has a handful of counts. The rearrangement joins TRBV6-5 to TRBJ1-1; weak D call: TRBD1 (6 bases). Germline V gene lookup returns CDR1 MNHEY and CDR2 SVGAGI. V was trimmed by 8 bases and J by 5 bases, leaving 15 bases between them. The length of the CDR3 is 13 residues. The CDR3 region has the DNA TGTGCCAGCCTGGACAGCCTCGGTACTGAAGCTTTCTTT. It specifies CASLDSLGTEAFF.

This chain links TRBV7-9 with TRBJ2-1; TRBD2 agrees at 9 bases. The CDR3 runs 17 residues. Germline V lookup: CDR1 SEHNR, CDR2 FQNEAQ (reference sequence). V was pared by 4 bases and J by 6 bases, with 13 bases of the junction left unmatched. CDR3: CASSSPGGAGGLNEQFF. The CDR3 nucleotides read TGTGCCAGCAGCTCCCCCGGGGGAGCGGGAGGTCTCAATGAGCAGTTCTTC.

The V call is TRBV29-1, the J call TRBJ2-1; 7 bases are shared with TRBD2. The length of the CDR3 is 12 residues. Germline V gene data show CDR1 as SQVTM and CDR2 as ANQGSEA. J lost 7 bases, V lost 7 bases, and 7 bases had no gene match. The CDR3 spells CSGGRGENEQFF. The CDR3 DNA follows: TGCAGCGGTGGCCGGGGGGAGAATGAGCAGTTCTTC.

In its sample, this clone ranks as medium-sized. V is TRBV6-5 and J is TRBJ2-7; 10 positions match TRBD1. The CDR3 has 14 residues. Germline V gene lookup returns CDR1 MNHEY and CDR2 SVGAGI. With 5 bases clipped from V and 2 bases from J, the junction kept 3 bases outside the gene matches. The CDR3 nucleotides read TGTGCCAGCAGTGCCGGGACAGGGGCCTACGAGCAGTACTTC. It yields the protein CASSAGTGAYEQYF.

This clone was counted between two and nine times. The V gene is TRBV19, the J gene TRBJ1-5; 8 nucleotides line up with TRBD1. Germline CDR1 reads LNHDA; CDR2 reads SQIVND (reference sequence). CDR3 size: 15 residues. V lost 4 bases, J lost 1 base, and 3 bases stayed unmatched. CDR3 coding DNA: TGTGCCAGTAGTAGGACAGGGATGAGCAATCAGCCCCAGCATTTT. Protein: CASSRTGMSNQPQHF.

Judged by abundance, this clone is large. The V and J genes are TRBV28 and TRBJ2-2, with 7 bases that match TRBD2. This CDR3 is 14 amino acids long. Germline values: CDR1 MDHEN, CDR2 SYDVKM. Trimming at V came to 7 bases and at J to 6 bases, leaving 8 bases not matched to a gene. The CDR3 loop is CASTLTSAAGELFF. CDR3 nucleotides: TGTGCCAGCACCCTAACTAGCGCCGCCGGGGAGCTGTTTTTT. Based on the CDR3 plus reference TRBV28 and TRBJ2-2, the full variable domain is DVKVTQSSRYLVKRTGEKVFLECVQDMDHENMFWYRQDPGLGLRLIYFSYDVKMKEKGDIPEGYSVSREKKERFSLILESASTNQTSMYLCASTLTSAAGELFFGEGSRLTVL.